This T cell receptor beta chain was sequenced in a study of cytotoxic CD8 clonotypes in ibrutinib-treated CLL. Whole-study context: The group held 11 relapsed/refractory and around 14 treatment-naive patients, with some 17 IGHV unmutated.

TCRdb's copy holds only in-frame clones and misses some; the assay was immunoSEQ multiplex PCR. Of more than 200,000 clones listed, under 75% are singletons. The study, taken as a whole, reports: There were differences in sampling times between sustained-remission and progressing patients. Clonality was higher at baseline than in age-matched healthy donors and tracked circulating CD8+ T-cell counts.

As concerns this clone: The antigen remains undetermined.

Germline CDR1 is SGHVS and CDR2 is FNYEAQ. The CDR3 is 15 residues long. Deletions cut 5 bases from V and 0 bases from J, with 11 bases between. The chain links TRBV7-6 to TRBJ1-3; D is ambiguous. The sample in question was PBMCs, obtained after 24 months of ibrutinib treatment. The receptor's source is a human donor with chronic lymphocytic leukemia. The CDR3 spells CASSPPGGSGNTIYF. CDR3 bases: TGTGCCAGCAGCCCCCCCGGAGGCTCTGGAAACACCATATATTTT.